This T cell receptor beta chain originates from a study of blood T cell repertoires in COVID-19. Whole-study context: Sites across the United States, Italy and Spain contributed samples from acute and convalescent COVID-19.

Original handling: Using reference gene primer amplification, nucleated cell counts were estimated. Generated by immunoSEQ multiplex PCR, the TCRdb table keeps only in-frame clones and is missing some. Clonal size and the V and J genes are those of that table, whereas D and trimming came from the DNA. Here the sample spans some 110,000 clones, roughly nine tenths being singletons. This clone was seen once. The CDR3 consists of 15 residues. CDR1 is GTSNPN, CDR2 SVGIG, per germline (reference sequence). V shed 0 bases and J shed 5 bases, with 16 bases lying between them. The source material was peripheral blood. This clonotype was obtained from a human donor in a cohort sampled during active COVID-19. This chain uses TRBV30 with TRBJ2-5; D is possibly TRBD2 (7 bases). The CDR3 loop reads CAWSVNRGALETQYF. The DNA of the CDR3 is TGTGCCTGGAGTGTCAACCGGGGGGCCCTGGAGACCCAGTACTTC. The whole variable domain, remainder taken from reference TRBV30 and TRBJ2-5, is SQTIHQWPATLVQPVGSPLSLECTVEGTSNPNLYWYRQAAGRGLQLLFYSVGIGQISSEVPQNLSASRPQDRQFILSSKKLLLSDSGFYLCAWSVNRGALETQYFGPGTRLLVL.